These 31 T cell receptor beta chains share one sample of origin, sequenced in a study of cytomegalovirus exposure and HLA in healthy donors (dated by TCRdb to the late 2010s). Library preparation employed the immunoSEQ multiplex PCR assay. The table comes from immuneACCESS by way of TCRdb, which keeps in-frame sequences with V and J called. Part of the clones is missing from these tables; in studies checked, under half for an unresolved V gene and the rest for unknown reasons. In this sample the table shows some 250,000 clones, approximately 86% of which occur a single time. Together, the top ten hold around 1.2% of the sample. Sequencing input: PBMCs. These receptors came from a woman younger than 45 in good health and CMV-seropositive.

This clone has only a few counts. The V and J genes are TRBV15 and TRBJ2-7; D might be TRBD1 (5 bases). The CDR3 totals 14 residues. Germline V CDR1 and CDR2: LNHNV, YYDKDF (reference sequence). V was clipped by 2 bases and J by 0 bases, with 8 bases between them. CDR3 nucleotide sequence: TGTGCCACCAGCAGAAGGGGCTCCTCCTACGAGCAGTACTTC. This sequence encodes CATSRRGSSYEQYF. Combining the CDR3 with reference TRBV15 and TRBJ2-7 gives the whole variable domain DAMVIQNPRYQVTQFGKPVTLSCSQTLNHNVMYWYQQKSSQAPKLLFHYYDKDFNNEADTPDNFQSRRPNTSFCFLDIRSPGLGDTAMYLCATSRRGSSYEQYFGPGTRLTVT.

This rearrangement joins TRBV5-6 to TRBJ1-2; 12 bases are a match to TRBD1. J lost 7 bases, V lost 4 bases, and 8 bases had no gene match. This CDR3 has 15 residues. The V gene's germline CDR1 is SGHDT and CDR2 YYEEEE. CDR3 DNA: TGTGCCAGCAGCGTATCCGGGACAGGGGGCCGTGGCTACACCTTC. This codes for CASSVSGTGGRGYTF.

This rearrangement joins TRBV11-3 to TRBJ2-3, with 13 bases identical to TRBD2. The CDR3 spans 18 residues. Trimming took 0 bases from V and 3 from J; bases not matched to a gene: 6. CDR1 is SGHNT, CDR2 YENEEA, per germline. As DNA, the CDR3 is TGTGCCAGCAGCTTAGAGGGACTAGCGGGACCAAGTACAGATACGCAGTATTTT. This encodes CASSLEGLAGPSTDTQYF.

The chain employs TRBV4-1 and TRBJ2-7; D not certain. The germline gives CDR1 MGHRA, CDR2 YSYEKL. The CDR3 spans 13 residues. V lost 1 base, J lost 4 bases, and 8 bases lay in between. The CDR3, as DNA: TGCGCCAGCAGCCAAGTTTCCAGTTACGAGCAGTACTTC. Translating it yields CASSQVSSYEQYF.

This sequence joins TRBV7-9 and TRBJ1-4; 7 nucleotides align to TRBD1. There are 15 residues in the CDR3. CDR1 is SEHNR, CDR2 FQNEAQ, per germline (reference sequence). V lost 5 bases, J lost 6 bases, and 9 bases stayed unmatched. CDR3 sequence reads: CASSPPGQSYEKLFF. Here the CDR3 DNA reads TGTGCCAGCAGCCCGCCGGGACAGAGCTATGAAAAACTGTTTTTT.

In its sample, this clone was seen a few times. CDR3 amino acids: CASRVAGGYNEQFF. CDR3 coding DNA: TGTGCCAGTAGGGTAGCGGGAGGTTACAATGAGCAGTTCTTC. The rearrangement links TRBV19 to TRBJ2-1, with 10 bases fitting TRBD2. After removal of 6 bases from V and 4 bases from J, the junction contained 3 bases not matched to a gene. CDR3 length: 14 residues. Germline V gives CDR1 LNHDA, CDR2 SQIVND (reference sequence).

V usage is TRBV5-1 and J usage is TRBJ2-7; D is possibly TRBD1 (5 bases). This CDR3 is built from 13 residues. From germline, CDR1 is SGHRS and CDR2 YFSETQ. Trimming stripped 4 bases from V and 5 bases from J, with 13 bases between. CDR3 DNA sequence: TGCGCCAGCAGCCGGCCAGGGTCCGACGAGCAGTACTTC. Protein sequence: CASSRPGSDEQYF.

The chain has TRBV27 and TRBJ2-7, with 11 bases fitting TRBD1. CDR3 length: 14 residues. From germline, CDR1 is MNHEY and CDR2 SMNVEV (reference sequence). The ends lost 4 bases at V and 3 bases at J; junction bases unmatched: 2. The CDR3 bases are TGTGCCAGCAGTTCCGGGACAGGGGGCTACGAGCAGTACTTC. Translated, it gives CASSSGTGGYEQYF.

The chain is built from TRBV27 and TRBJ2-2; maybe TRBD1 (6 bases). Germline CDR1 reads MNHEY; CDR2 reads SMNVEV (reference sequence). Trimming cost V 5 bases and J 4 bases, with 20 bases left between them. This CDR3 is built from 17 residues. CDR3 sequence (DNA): TGTGCCAGCAGTCGAACCCCCGGGACATTCTTCACCGGGGAGCTGTTTTTT. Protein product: CASSRTPGTFFTGELFF.

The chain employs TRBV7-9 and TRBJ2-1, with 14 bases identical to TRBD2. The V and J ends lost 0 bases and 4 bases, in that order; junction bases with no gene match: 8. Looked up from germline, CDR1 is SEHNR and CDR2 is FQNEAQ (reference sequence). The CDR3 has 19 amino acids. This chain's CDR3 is CASSLARGLAGETYNEQFF. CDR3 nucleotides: TGTGCCAGCAGCTTAGCGCGGGGACTAGCGGGAGAGACTTACAATGAGCAGTTCTTC.

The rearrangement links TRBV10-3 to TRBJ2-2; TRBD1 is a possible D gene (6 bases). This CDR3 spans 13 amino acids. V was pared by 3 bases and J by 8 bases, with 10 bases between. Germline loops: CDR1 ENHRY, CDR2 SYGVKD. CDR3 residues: CAISDKGEGELFF. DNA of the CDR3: TGTGCCATCAGTGATAAGGGGGAAGGGGAGCTGTTTTTT.

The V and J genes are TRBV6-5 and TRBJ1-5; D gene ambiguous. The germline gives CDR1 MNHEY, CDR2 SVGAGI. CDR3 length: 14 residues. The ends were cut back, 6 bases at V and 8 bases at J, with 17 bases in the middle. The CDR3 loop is CASSPSGPGEPQHF. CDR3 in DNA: TGTGCCAGCAGCCCCTCCGGCCCCGGGGAGCCCCAGCATTTT.

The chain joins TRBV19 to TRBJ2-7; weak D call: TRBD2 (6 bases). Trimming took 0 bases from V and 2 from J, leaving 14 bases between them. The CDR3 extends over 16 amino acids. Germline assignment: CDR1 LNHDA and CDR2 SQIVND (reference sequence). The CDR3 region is CASSIDSGEGTYEQYF. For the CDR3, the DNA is TGTGCCAGTAGTATAGATAGCGGCGAGGGAACCTACGAGCAGTACTTC.

Written as DNA, the CDR3 is TGTGCCAGCAGGCGCTGGACTAGCGGACAAGAGACCCAGTACTTC. Amino acid sequence: CASRRWTSGQETQYF. This chain links TRBV6-5 with TRBJ2-5; 10 positions match TRBD2. Per the germline V gene, CDR1 is MNHEY and CDR2 is SVGAGI. V shed 6 bases, J shed 2 bases, and the junction held 6 bases outside the gene matches. There are 15 residues in the CDR3.

The CDR3 region is CASSSGQGGEQYF. CDR3 coding DNA: TGTGCCAGCAGTTCGGGACAGGGGGGCGAGCAGTACTTC. This sequence joins TRBV6-5 and TRBJ2-7, with TRBD1 identical over 11 bases. Germline V gene data show CDR1 as MNHEY and CDR2 as SVGAGI. This CDR3 comprises 13 residues. V lost 4 bases to trimming and J lost 6 bases; unmatched junction nucleotides: 2.

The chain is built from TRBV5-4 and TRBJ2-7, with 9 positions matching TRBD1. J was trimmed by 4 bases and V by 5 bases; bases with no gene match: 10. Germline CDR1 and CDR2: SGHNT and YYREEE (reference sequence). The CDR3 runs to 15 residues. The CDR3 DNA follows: TGTGCCAGCAGTTTGACCGGGACAGGGCGGTACGAGCAGTACTTC. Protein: CASSLTGTGRYEQYF.

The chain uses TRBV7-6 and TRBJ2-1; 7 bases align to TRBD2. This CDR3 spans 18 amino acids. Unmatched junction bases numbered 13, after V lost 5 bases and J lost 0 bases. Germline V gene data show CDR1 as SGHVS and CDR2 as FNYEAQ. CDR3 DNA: TGTGCCAGCAGCGGCTCTCCTAGCGGCCAAAGCTCCTACAATGAGCAGTTCTTC. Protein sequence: CASSGSPSGQSSYNEQFF.

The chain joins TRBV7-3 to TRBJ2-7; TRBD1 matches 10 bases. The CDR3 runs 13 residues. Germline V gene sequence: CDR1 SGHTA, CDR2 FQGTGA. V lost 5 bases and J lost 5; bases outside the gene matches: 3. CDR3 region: CASSRDRGHEQYF. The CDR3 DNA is TGTGCCAGCAGCCGGGACAGGGGCCACGAGCAGTACTTC.

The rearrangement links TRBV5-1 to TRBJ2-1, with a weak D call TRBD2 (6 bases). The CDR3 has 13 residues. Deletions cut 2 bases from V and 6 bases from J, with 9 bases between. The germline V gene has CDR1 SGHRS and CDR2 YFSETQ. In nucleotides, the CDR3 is TGCGCCAGCAGCTTTGGACTAACCAATGAGCAGTTCTTC. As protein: CASSFGLTNEQFF. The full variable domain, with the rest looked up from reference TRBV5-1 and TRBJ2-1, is KAGVTQTPRYLIKTRGQQVTLSCSPISGHRSVSWYQQTPGQGLQFLFEYFSETQRNKGNFPGRFSGRQFSNSRSEMNVSTLELGDSALYLCASSFGLTNEQFFGPGTRLTVL.

The CDR3 protein is CATSRDRDFQETQYF. The CDR3 DNA reads as TGTGCCACCAGCAGAGATCGGGACTTTCAAGAGACCCAGTACTTC. The chain recombines TRBV15 with TRBJ2-5, with D tentatively TRBD2 (6 bases). The CDR3 sequence is 15 residues long. V lost 0 bases, J lost 2 bases, and 10 bases lay in between. Germline V gene sequence: CDR1 LNHNV, CDR2 YYDKDF (reference sequence).

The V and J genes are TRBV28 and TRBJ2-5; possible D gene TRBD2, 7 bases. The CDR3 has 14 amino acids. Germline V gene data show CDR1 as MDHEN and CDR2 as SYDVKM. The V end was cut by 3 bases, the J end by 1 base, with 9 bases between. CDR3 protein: CASSFGGAQETQYF. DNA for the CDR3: TGTGCCAGCAGTTTTGGGGGGGCCCAAGAGACCCAGTACTTC.

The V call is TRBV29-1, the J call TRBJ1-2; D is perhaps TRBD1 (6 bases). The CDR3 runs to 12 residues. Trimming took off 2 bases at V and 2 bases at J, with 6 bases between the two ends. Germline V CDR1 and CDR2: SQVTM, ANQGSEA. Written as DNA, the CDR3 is TGCAGCGTTGAACAGGGGAACTATGGCTACACCTTC. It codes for CSVEQGNYGYTF.

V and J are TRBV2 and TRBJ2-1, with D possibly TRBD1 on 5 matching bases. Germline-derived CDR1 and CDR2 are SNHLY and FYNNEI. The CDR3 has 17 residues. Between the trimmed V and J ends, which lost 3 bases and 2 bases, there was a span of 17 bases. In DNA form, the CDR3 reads TGTGCCAGCAGTGACCATCAAGCCCCAGGGCCCTACAATGAGCAGTTCTTC. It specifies CASSDHQAPGPYNEQFF.

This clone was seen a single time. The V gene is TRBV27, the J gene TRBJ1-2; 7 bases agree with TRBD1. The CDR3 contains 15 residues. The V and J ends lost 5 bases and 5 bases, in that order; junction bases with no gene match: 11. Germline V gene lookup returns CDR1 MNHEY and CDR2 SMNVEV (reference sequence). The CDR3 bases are TGTGCCAGCAGTCGAAAAACAGGGGCGGGTTATGGCTACACCTTC. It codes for CASSRKTGAGYGYTF.

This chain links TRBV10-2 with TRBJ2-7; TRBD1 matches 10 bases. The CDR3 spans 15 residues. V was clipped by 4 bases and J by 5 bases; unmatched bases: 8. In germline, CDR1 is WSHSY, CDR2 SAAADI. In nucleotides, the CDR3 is TGCGCCAGCAGTGTTTTGAGACAGGGGGCCCACGAGCAGTACTTC. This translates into CASSVLRQGAHEQYF.

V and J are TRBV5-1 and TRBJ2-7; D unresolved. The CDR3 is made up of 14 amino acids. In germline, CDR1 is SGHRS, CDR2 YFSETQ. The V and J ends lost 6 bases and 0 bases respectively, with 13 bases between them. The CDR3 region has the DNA TGCGCCAGCACCCAACAGCCAAGCTCCTACGAGCAGTACTTC. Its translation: CASTQQPSSYEQYF.

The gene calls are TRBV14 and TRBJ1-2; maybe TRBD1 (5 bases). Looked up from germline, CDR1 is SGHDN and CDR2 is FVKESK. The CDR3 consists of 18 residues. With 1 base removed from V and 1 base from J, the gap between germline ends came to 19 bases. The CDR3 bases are TGTGCCAGCAGCCAAGGTGATCGGGTCGCGGGGCTTAACTATGGCTACACCTTC. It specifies CASSQGDRVAGLNYGYTF.

CDR3 protein: CASSHNRGGEPQHF. CDR3 in DNA: TGTGCCAGCAGCCACAACAGGGGAGGTGAGCCCCAGCATTTT. The rearrangement uses TRBV6-5 and TRBJ1-5; TRBD1 agrees at 7 bases. Germline loops: CDR1 MNHEY, CDR2 SVGAGI. The CDR3 runs 14 residues. V trimming: 6 bases; J trimming: 8 bases; junction bases outside the gene matches: 10.

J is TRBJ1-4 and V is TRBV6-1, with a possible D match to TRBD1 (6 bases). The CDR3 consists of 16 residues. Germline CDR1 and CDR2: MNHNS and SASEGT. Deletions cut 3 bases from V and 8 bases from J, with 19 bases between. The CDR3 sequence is CASSDLQGFGGEKLFF. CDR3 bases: TGTGCCAGCAGTGACTTACAGGGTTTCGGTGGCGAAAAACTGTTTTTT.

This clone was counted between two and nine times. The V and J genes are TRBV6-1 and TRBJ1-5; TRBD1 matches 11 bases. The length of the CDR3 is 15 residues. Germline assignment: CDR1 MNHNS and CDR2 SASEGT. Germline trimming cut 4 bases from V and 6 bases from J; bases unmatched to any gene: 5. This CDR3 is CASSVGTGGSQPQHF. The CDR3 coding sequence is TGTGCCAGCAGTGTTGGGACAGGGGGGAGTCAGCCCCAGCATTTT.

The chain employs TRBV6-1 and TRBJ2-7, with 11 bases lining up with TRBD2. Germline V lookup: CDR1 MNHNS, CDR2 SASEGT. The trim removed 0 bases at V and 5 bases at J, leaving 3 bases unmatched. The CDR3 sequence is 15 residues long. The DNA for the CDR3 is TGTGCCAGCAGTGAAGCGCCGACTAGCGGGAACGAGCAGTACTTC. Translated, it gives CASSEAPTSGNEQYF.